The clone carrying this T cell receptor (beta chain) has ten or more counts. The sample originates from a study of sequential checkpoint blockade in melanoma. Study-level background: First-line arms were nivolumab then ipilimumab, or the reverse, randomized 1:1. Each arm's sequence ended with maintenance nivolumab.

Treatment: randomized to nivolumab then ipilimumab (arm A) or the reverse (arm B). Method: immunoSEQ multiplex PCR; TCRdb's copy keeps in-frame clones and lacks some. The sample lists roughly 20,000 clones; around 25% were seen once. This sample comprised tumor tissue (inferred from file names), obtained from a patient given nivolumab and ipilimumab in sequence. The clonotype was recovered from a human donor with melanoma.

CDR3 amino acids: CASSSGQGSAEAFF. Here the CDR3 DNA reads TGTGCCAGCAGCTCGGGACAGGGGAGCGCTGAAGCTTTCTTT. V is TRBV11-3 and J is TRBJ1-1; 10 nucleotides match TRBD1. The CDR3 contains 14 residues. V lost 4 bases and J lost 6; bases outside the gene matches: 5. CDR1 is SGHNT and CDR2 is YENEEA in the germline V gene.